This T cell receptor beta chain was retrieved from a study of cytomegalovirus exposure and HLA in healthy donors. Study-level background: One earlier analysis, a look at 180 million or so T cells, found roughly 120 million unique TCR beta sequences.

The J segment lost 5 bases and the V segment lost 2 bases, leaving 6 bases of the junction unmatched. The CDR3 loop spans 15 amino acids. CDR1 is MNHEY, CDR2 SVGAGI, per germline. Amplification used 60 Vbeta primers and 13 Jbeta primers. This table comes from immunoSEQ multiplex PCR, and its TCRdb copy is limited to in-frame clones, with some not included. The data contain roughly 200,000 clones, 80% to 90% of them singletons. The chain links TRBV6-5 to TRBJ2-1, with TRBD2 identical over 7 bases. Sequenced material: PBMCs. This receptor was taken from a woman aged 30 to 39 in good health and CMV-seronegative. The CDR3 here is CASSYGRDYNNEQFF. The CDR3 nucleotides read TGTGCCAGCAGTTACGGACGGGACTACAACAATGAGCAGTTCTTC.